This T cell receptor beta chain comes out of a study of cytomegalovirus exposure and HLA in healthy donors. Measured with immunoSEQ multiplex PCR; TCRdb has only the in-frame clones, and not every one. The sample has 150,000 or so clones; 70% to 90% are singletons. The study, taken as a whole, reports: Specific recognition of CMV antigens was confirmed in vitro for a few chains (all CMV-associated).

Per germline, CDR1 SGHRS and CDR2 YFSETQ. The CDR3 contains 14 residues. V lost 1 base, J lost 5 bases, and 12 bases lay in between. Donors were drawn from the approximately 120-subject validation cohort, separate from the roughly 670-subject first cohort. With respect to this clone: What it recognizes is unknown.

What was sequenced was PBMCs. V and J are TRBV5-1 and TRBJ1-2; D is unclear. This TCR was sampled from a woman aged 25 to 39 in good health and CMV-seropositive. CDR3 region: CASSLRPRQYGYTF. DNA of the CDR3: TGCGCCAGCAGCTTGCGACCTCGACAATATGGCTACACCTTC.